This record looks at one T cell receptor (beta chain) sequence and its context. Trimming cost V 7 bases and J 4 bases; bases outside gene matches: 7. The V gene's germline CDR1 is SNHLY and CDR2 FYNNEI. The CDR3 loop spans 14 amino acids. The data were taken from a study of shared clonotypes between healthy human individuals. Assay: immunoSEQ multiplex PCR; the TCRdb copy retains only in-frame clones and omits some. Seen here are approximately 2,000,000 clones, around 92% observed once, and the top ten hold about 0.41%. The sequenced material came from naive CD4+ T cells from PBMCs. Subset in this sample: CD45RA+ positively selected. The chain recombines TRBV2 with TRBJ1-5, with 7 bases matching TRBD1. The clonotype originates from a man between 18 and 29 years old in good health. Some clones in this sample may be carry-over from other donors' samples. CDR3 in amino acids: CASTLGQLNQPQHF. CDR3 nucleotides: TGTGCCAGCACCCTGGGACAGCTTAATCAGCCCCAGCATTTT.